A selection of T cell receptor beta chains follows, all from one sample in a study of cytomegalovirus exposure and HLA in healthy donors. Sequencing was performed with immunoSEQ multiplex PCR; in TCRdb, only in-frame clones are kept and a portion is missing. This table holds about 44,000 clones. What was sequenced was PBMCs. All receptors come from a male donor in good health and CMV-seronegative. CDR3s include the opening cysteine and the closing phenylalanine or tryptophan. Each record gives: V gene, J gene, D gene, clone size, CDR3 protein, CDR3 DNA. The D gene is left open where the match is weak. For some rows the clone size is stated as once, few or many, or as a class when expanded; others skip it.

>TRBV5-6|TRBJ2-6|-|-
CASSYGTPRWGANVLTF
TGTGCCAGCAGCTACGGGACTCCCAGATGGGGGGCCAACGTCCTGACTTTC
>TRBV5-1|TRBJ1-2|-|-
CASSLQQNYGYTF
TGCGCCAGCAGCTTGCAACAGAACTATGGCTACACCTTC
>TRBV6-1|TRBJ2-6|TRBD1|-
CASRTGGSGANVLTF
TGTGCCAGCAGAACAGGGGGCTCTGGGGCCAACGTCCTGACTTTC
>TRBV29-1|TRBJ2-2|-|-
CSVGVQGNTGELFF
TGCAGCGTTGGGGTCCAGGGGAACACCGGGGAGCTGTTTTTT
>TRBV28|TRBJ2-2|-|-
CASSSQGEANTGELFF
TGTGCCAGCAGTTCCCAGGGGGAGGCGAACACCGGGGAGCTGTTTTTT
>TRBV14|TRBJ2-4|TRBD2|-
CASSLAGLNKNIQYF
TGTGCCAGCAGCCTAGCGGGATTGAACAAAAACATTCAGTACTTC
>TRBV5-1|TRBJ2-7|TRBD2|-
CASSPGLAGEYEQYF
TGCGCCAGCAGCCCAGGACTAGCGGGAGAGTACGAGCAGTACTTC
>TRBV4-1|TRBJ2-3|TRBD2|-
CASSQTSGGRASTDTQYF
TGCGCCAGCAGCCAAACGAGCGGGGGACGGGCTAGCACAGATACGCAGTATTTT
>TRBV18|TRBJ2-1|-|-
CASSQEQVGEQFF
TGTGCCAGCTCACAAGAACAGGTGGGTGAGCAGTTCTTC
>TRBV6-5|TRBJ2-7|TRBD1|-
CASSETGVSYEQYF
TGTGCCAGCAGTGAAACAGGGGTCTCCTACGAGCAGTACTTC
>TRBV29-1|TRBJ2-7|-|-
CSVGGLSYEQYF
TGCAGCGTTGGGGGCCTCTCCTACGAGCAGTACTTC
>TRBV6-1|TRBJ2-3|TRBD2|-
CASPDPAGGSDTQYF
TGTGCCAGCCCGGACCCTGCGGGAGGGTCAGATACGCAGTATTTT
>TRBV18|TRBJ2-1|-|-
CASSPGGPYNEQFF
TGTGCCAGCTCACCGGGGGGGCCCTACAATGAGCAGTTCTTC
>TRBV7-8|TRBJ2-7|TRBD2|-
CASSPGPLAGARYEQYF
TGTGCCAGCAGCCCAGGCCCACTAGCGGGAGCGAGGTACGAGCAGTACTTC
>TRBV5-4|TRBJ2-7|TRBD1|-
CASSLGTGTYEQYF
TGTGCCAGCAGCTTGGGGACAGGGACTTACGAGCAGTACTTC
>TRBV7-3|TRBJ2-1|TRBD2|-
CASSFGTSGRDEQFF
TGTGCCAGCAGCTTCGGGACTAGCGGGAGAGATGAGCAGTTCTTC
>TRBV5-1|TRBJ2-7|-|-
CASSRVGGSYEQYF
TGCGCCAGCAGTAGGGTCGGGGGTTCCTACGAGCAGTACTTC
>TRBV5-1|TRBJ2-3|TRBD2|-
CASSSGTSGPDTQYF
TGCGCCAGCAGCTCGGGGACTAGCGGCCCAGATACGCAGTATTTT
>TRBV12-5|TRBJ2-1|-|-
CASGFGTPPRQFF
TGTGCTAGTGGTTTTGGGACACCTCCAAGGCAGTTCTTC
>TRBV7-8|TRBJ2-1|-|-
CASRSEDNEQFF
TGTGCCAGCAGATCGGAGGACAATGAGCAGTTCTTC
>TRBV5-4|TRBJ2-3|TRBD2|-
CASRPGTSDTDTQYF
TGTGCCAGCAGACCCGGGACTAGCGACACAGATACGCAGTATTTT
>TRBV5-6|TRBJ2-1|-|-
CASSLRSWGDYNEQFF
TGTGCCAGCAGCTTGAGGAGCTGGGGGGACTACAATGAGCAGTTCTTC
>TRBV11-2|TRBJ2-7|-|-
CASSPRGEQYF
TGTGCCAGCAGCCCACGCGGTGAGCAGTACTTC
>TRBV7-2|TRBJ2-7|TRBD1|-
CASSLRGTDYEQYF
TGTGCCAGCAGCTTAAGGGGGACAGACTACGAGCAGTACTTC
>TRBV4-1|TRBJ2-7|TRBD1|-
CASSHVTGARYEQYF
TGCGCCAGCAGCCACGTAACAGGGGCCCGCTACGAGCAGTACTTC
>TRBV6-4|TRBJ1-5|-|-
CASSDRDTSSNQPQHF
TGTGCCAGCAGTGACAGGGACACCAGTAGCAATCAGCCCCAGCATTTT
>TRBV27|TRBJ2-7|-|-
CASSLSFAAEQYF
TGTGCCAGCAGTTTGAGCTTCGCGGCGGAGCAGTACTTC
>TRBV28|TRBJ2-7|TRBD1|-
CASSPSDRVGGQYF
TGTGCCAGCAGTCCCTCGGACAGGGTAGGCGGGCAGTACTTC
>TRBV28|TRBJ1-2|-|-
CASSLRGYGYTF
TGTGCCAGCAGTTTAAGGGGGTATGGCTACACCTTC
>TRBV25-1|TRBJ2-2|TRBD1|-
CASTPKTGTGELFF
TGTGCCAGCACCCCTAAGACAGGGACGGGGGAGCTGTTTTTT
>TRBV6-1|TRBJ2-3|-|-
CASSEPGFQDTQYF
TGTGCCAGCAGTGAACCAGGGTTTCAGGATACGCAGTATTTT
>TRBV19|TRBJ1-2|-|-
CASSTGQTGFYGYTF
TGTGCCAGTAGTACAGGACAAACGGGCTTCTATGGCTACACCTTC
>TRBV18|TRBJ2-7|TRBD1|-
CASSLTGTGVEQYF
TGTGCCAGCTCACTAACCGGGACAGGGGTAGAGCAGTACTTC
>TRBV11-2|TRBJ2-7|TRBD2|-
CASSLGRRGVYEQYF
TGTGCCAGCAGCTTAGGTCGTCGGGGGGTCTACGAGCAGTACTTC
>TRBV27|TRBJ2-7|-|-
CASSFSAGNYEQYF
TGTGCCAGCAGCTTTTCGGCCGGGAACTACGAGCAGTACTTC
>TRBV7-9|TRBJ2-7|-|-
CASSLDNAYEQYF
TGTGCCAGCAGCCTCGACAACGCCTACGAGCAGTACTTC
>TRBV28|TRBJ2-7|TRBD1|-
CASSFSGYFPGQSSYEQYF
TGTGCCAGCAGTTTCTCGGGATATTTTCCGGGACAGAGCTCCTACGAGCAGTACTTC
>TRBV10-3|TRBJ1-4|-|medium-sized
CAISDEGVGEKLFF
TGTGCCATCAGTGACGAGGGGGTGGGTGAAAAACTGTTTTTT
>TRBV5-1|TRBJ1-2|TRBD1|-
CASSLSMTGNYGYTF
TGCGCCAGCAGCTTGAGCATGACAGGGAACTATGGCTACACCTTC
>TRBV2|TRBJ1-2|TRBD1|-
CASSETGGYGYTF
TGTGCCAGCAGCGAGACAGGGGGCTATGGCTACACCTTC
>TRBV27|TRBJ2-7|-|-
CASSLTGAAYEQYF
TGTGCCAGCAGTTTAACAGGAGCCGCCTACGAGCAGTACTTC
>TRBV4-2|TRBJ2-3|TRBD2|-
CASSQVTGLAGVVTDTQYF
TGTGCCAGCAGCCAAGTGACGGGACTAGCGGGAGTGGTAACAGATACGCAGTATTTT
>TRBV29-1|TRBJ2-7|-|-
CSVESQGSGQYF
TGCAGCGTTGAATCACAGGGTTCCGGGCAGTACTTC
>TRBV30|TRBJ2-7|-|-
CAFGQLGPYEQYF
TGTGCCTTCGGACAACTGGGTCCCTACGAGCAGTACTTC
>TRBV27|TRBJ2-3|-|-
CASSLLKYPQGTDTQYF
TGTGCCAGCAGTTTATTAAAGTACCCGCAGGGAACAGATACGCAGTATTTT
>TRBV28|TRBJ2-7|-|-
CAIRGGQLYEQYF
TGTGCCATCAGGGGGGGGCAACTGTACGAGCAGTACTTC
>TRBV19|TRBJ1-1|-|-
CASKGEGGYQRYTEAFF
TGTGCCAGTAAGGGCGAGGGCGGATACCAGAGGTACACTGAAGCTTTCTTT
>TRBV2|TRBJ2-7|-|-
CASSVMTGPSAYEQYF
TGTGCCAGCAGTGTAATGACAGGTCCATCGGCCTACGAGCAGTACTTC
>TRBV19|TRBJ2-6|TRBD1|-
CASSRDSLSGANVLTF
TGTGCCAGTTCCCGGGACAGCCTCTCTGGGGCCAACGTCCTGACTTTC
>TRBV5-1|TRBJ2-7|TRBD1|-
CASSRQGYEQYF
TGCGCCAGCAGCAGACAGGGCTACGAGCAGTACTTC
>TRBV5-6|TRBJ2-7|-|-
CASSLEDRWEQYF
TGTGCCAGCAGCTTGGAGGACAGATGGGAGCAGTACTTC